The 26 T cell receptor beta chains in this list originate from one sample, sequenced in a study of blood T cells in healthy people across ages. A second PCR, run for about 7 to 11 cycles, used a sample-barcoded 5' primer plus a J-beta primer mix. TCRdb called the 5' RACE reads again in MiXCR, with one record for every CDR3 protein. The sample contains approximately 800,000 distinct CDR3 sequences, roughly 60% of which appear only once. The sequenced sample consisted of blood. The source of these receptors is a man younger than 40 in good health.

V gene TRBV20-1 combines with J gene TRBJ2-7; 8 nucleotides agree with TRBD2. The V segment lost 1 base and the J segment 2 bases; nucleotides outside the gene matches: 7. Germline assignment: CDR1 DFQATT and CDR2 SNEGSKA (reference sequence). The CDR3 totals 15 residues. CDR3 protein: CSARGPGRGPYEQYF. DNA for the CDR3: TGCAGTGCTAGAGGGCCCGGGAGGGGTCCCTACGAGCAGTACTTC.

As concerns this clonotype: A read error may be the cause here, since a much bigger clone is one base away. CDR3 sequence (DNA): TGTGCCAGCAGCCCCCCGACAGGGTTGAACAATGAGCAGTACTTC. As protein: CASSPPTGLNNEQYF. The J gene is TRBJ2-1, the V gene TRBV5-6, with 7 bases aligning to TRBD1. The end of the DNA aligns better with TRBJ2-7, so the J call may be wrong. The V gene's germline CDR1 is SGHDT and CDR2 YYEEEE. The CDR3 totals 15 residues.

The V gene is TRBV19, the J gene TRBJ2-1, with D tentatively TRBD2 (5 bases). This CDR3 has 14 residues. Trimming left V 7 bases short and J 8 bases short, with 18 bases between. The germline V gene encodes CDR1 LNHDA and CDR2 SQIVND (reference sequence). For the CDR3, the DNA is TGTGCCAGTACCTACGGGGTCGGGTGGGATGAGCAGTTCTTC. Translated: CASTYGVGWDEQFF.

The chain joins TRBV6-1 to TRBJ2-7; TRBD1 matches 11 bases. This CDR3 is built from 17 residues. Germline V gene sequence: CDR1 MNHNS, CDR2 SASEGT. V was clipped by 6 bases and J by 4 bases; unmatched bases: 14. The CDR3 is CASRTARDRGIKYEQYF. DNA for the CDR3: TGTGCCAGCAGAACCGCCCGGGACAGGGGGATAAAGTACGAGCAGTACTTC.

The rearrangement uses TRBV27 and TRBJ2-7, with 8 bases that match TRBD1. The CDR3 has 16 residues. Per the germline V gene, CDR1 is MNHEY and CDR2 is SMNVEV (reference sequence). The J segment lost 3 bases and the V segment lost 0 bases, leaving 7 bases of the junction unmatched. CDR3 sequence (DNA): TGTGCCAGCAGTTTATCTCCCCAGGGGGCCGGCTACGAGCAGTACTTC. Protein: CASSLSPQGAGYEQYF.

The J gene is TRBJ2-1, the V gene TRBV12-3 or TRBV12-4; D uncertain. V was clipped by 7 bases and J by 5 bases, with 6 bases between them. This CDR3 is 11 amino acids long. DNA of the CDR3: TGTGCCAGCATGGTGAACAATGAGCAGTTCTTC. Its translation: CASMVNNEQFF.

In DNA, the CDR3 is TGTGCCAGCAGACGGGACGCAGATACGCAGTATTTT. This codes for CASRRDADTQYF. The chain combines TRBV6-5 with TRBJ2-3; D is tentatively TRBD1 or TRBD2 (5 bases each). Germline values: CDR1 MNHEY, CDR2 SVGAGI. The CDR3 extends over 12 amino acids. V gave up 6 bases and J gave up 4 bases, with 8 bases separating them.

The gene calls are TRBV29-1 and TRBJ2-1; maybe TRBD2 (5 bases). Looked up from germline, CDR1 is SQVTM and CDR2 is ANQGSEA. The CDR3 has 12 amino acids. Between the trimmed V and J ends, which lost 5 bases and 9 bases, there was a span of 14 bases. CDR3: CSVRGPYREQFF. CDR3 coding DNA: TGCAGCGTTAGAGGGCCCTACCGTGAGCAGTTCTTC.

This rearrangement joins TRBV5-1 to TRBJ2-5; tentative D call: TRBD1 (6 bases). The V end was cut by 6 bases, the J end by 5 bases, with 20 bases between. Germline assignment: CDR1 SGHRS and CDR2 YFSETQ. The CDR3 spans 15 residues. CDR3 region: CASTDVGGSGETQYF. The CDR3 DNA reads TGCGCCAGCACTGATGTAGGGGGTTCGGGTGAGACCCAGTACTTC.

Regarding this clonotype: This may be a read error, as it is one base from a much larger clone. This chain joins TRBV27 and TRBJ2-4; D is perhaps TRBD1 (6 bases). The CDR3 has 15 amino acids. The germline gives CDR1 MNHEY, CDR2 SMNVEV (reference sequence). V dropped 6 bases and J dropped 13 bases, with 25 bases sitting between them. The chain's CDR3 is CASSSGHLENNEQYF. Here the CDR3 DNA reads TGTGCCAGCAGCTCGGGACACCTGGAGAACAATGAGCAGTACTTC.

The table lists this clonotype with a few counts. V and J are TRBV29-1 and TRBJ2-4; possible D gene TRBD2, 6 bases. The J call may be mistaken, given a closer DNA end match to TRBJ2-7. This CDR3 has 12 amino acids. The germline V gene has CDR1 SQVTM and CDR2 ANQGSEA. In DNA, the CDR3 is TGCAGCGTTGAGGCAGGGACTTACGAGCAGTACTTC. Protein product: CSVEAGTYEQYF.

The V call is TRBV27, the J call TRBJ2-3; D call uncertain. CDR1 and CDR2 (germline): MNHEY, SMNVEV (reference sequence). V was cut by 2 bases and J by 5 bases, with 23 bases left in between. CDR3 length equals 18 residues. This CDR3 reads CASSLSPPEGSDIDTQYF. CDR3 coding DNA: TGTGCCAGCAGTTTAAGCCCCCCCGAAGGGTCGGATATAGATACGCAGTATTTT.

The V call is TRBV7-3, the J call TRBJ2-7, with 8 bases fitting TRBD1. Germline V CDR1 and CDR2: SGHTA, FQGTGA. Germline trimming cut 1 base from V and 2 bases from J; bases unmatched to any gene: 4. CDR3 length: 15 amino acids. The CDR3 loop reads CASSLRTGIPYEQYF. The CDR3 DNA is TGTGCCAGCAGCTTAAGGACAGGGATCCCCTACGAGCAGTACTTC.

V and J are TRBV29-1 and TRBJ1-4; weak D call: TRBD1 (6 bases). V was shortened by 1 base and J by 5 bases, with 8 bases between the two germline ends. The CDR3 runs to 13 residues. From germline, CDR1 is SQVTM and CDR2 ANQGSEA. The CDR3: CSVEGGLNEKLFF. CDR3 coding DNA: TGCAGCGTTGAAGGGGGGCTAAATGAAAAACTGTTTTTT.

This clonotype came up a few times. The chain carries TRBV7-2 and TRBJ2-2, with D hard to call. Trimming took off 5 bases at V and 4 bases at J, with 5 bases between the two ends. The CDR3 has 12 residues. Germline V gene data show CDR1 as SGHTA and CDR2 as FQGNSA. The CDR3 loop reads CASSPSTGELFF. The CDR3 DNA reads TGTGCCAGCAGCCCTAGCACCGGGGAGCTGTTTTTT.

This clonotype has just a few counts. The rearrangement joins TRBV20-1 to TRBJ2-4; TRBD1 might be the D (5 bases). The CDR3 loop spans 13 amino acids. CDR1 and CDR2 from the germline V gene are DFQATT and SNEGSKA (reference sequence). Deletions cut 5 bases from V and 0 bases from J, with 8 bases between. In nucleotides, the CDR3 is TGCAGTGCTGTAGGGGTAGCCAAAAACATTCAGTACTTC. It yields the protein CSAVGVAKNIQYF.

CDR3 bases: TGTGCTAGTGGGGCTAGCGGGGGCCTCTCCTACAATGAGCAGTTCTTC. This sequence encodes CASGASGGLSYNEQFF. V gene TRBV10-3 combines with J gene TRBJ2-1, with TRBD2 matching 10 bases. The CDR3 is 16 amino acids. Per the germline V gene, CDR1 is ENHRY and CDR2 is SYGVKD.

The chain combines TRBV16 with TRBJ2-7, with D possibly being TRBD2 (6 bases). Looked up from germline, CDR1 is KGHSY and CDR2 is FQNENV. The V gene lost 7 bases and the J gene lost 0 bases, with 16 bases spanning the gap. The CDR3 is 15 residues long. The CDR3 reads CASTTSGVRSYEQYF. In DNA, the CDR3 is TGTGCCAGCACTACATCGGGAGTCCGCTCCTACGAGCAGTACTTC.

The chain employs TRBV7-2 and TRBJ2-1; possibly TRBD2 for D (7 bases). V lost 7 bases, J lost 7 bases, and 20 bases lay in between. CDR1 and CDR2 from the germline V gene are SGHTA and FQGNSA. The CDR3 is made up of 15 amino acids. The CDR3 sequence: CASIRGGGAHNEQFF. The CDR3 DNA reads TGTGCCAGCATTCGAGGGGGGGGGGCTCATAATGAGCAGTTCTTC.

V and J are TRBV7-3 and TRBJ2-3; 11 bases align to TRBD1. V trimming: 6 bases; J trimming: 8 bases; junction bases outside the gene matches: 10. The CDR3 contains 15 residues. The germline gives CDR1 SGHTA, CDR2 FQGTGA. CDR3: CASSRTGGAQGTQYF. The DNA of the CDR3 is TGTGCCAGCAGTCGGACAGGGGGCGCACAGGGTACGCAGTATTTT. Based on the CDR3 plus reference TRBV7-3 and TRBJ2-3, the full variable domain is GAGVSQTPSNKVTEKGKYVELRCDPISGHTALYWYRQSLGQGPEFLIYFQGTGAADDSGLPNDRFFAVRPEGSVSTLKIQRTERGDSAVYLCASSRTGGAQGTQYFGPGTRLTVL.

This clonotype was counted a few times. V and J are TRBV6-5 and TRBJ2-1; 9 bases fit TRBD2. CDR3 size: 13 residues. J lost 9 bases, V lost 6 bases, and 6 bases had no gene match. In germline, CDR1 is MNHEY, CDR2 SVGAGI. The CDR3 nucleotides are TGTGCCAGCAGCAGGACTAGCGAGGGTGAGCAGTTCTTC. Translating it yields CASSRTSEGEQFF.

There are a few counts of this clonotype. The rearrangement joins TRBV6-5 to TRBJ1-2; 7 nucleotides align to TRBD1. CDR1 is MNHEY, CDR2 SVGAGI, per germline. This CDR3 has 15 residues. J lost 4 bases, V lost 5 bases, and 10 bases had no gene match. The CDR3 sequence: CASSPRTGAIYGYTF. CDR3 DNA: TGTGCCAGCAGTCCTCGGACAGGCGCCATCTATGGCTACACCTTC.

CDR3 nucleotides: TGTGCCAGCAGTCTCCCGACGGACAGTTCACCCCTCCACTTT. This sequence encodes CASSLPTDSSPLHF. This rearrangement joins TRBV6-2 or TRBV6-3 to TRBJ1-6, with a tentative D call TRBD1 (6 bases). The CDR3 totals 14 residues. Trimming took 5 bases from V and 9 from J, leaving 14 bases between them. In germline, CDR1 is MNHEY, CDR2 SVGEGT.

The CDR3 DNA is TGTGCCAGCAGCTTACTGACTAGCGGGGGGTGGGACGAGCAGTACTTC. This translates into CASSLLTSGGWDEQYF. The rearrangement joins TRBV7-2 to TRBJ2-4, with 13 bases lining up with TRBD2. The closer fit of TRBJ2-7 to the DNA end suggests the J call may be wrong. The CDR3 runs 16 residues. Germline loops: CDR1 SGHTA, CDR2 FQGNSA.

The chain links TRBV5-1 to TRBJ2-1; 13 nucleotides line up with TRBD2. This CDR3 is 19 amino acids long. Germline values: CDR1 SGHRS, CDR2 YFSETQ. Germline trimming cut 3 bases from V and 1 base from J; bases unmatched to any gene: 10. The CDR3 sequence: CASSYRLAGGLSSYNEQFF. The CDR3 nucleotides are TGCGCCAGCAGCTACCGACTAGCGGGGGGTCTAAGTTCCTACAATGAGCAGTTCTTC.

The V gene is TRBV5-1, the J gene TRBJ1-2; unclear D gene. From germline, CDR1 is SGHRS and CDR2 YFSETQ. This CDR3 spans 14 amino acids. V was cut by 1 base and J by 6 bases, with 13 bases left in between. CDR3 loop: CASSLMSTANGYTF. The CDR3 nucleotides are TGCGCCAGCAGCTTGATGAGTACCGCAAATGGCTACACCTTC. Full variable domain (remainder filled in from reference TRBV5-1 and TRBJ1-2): KAGVTQTPRYLIKTRGQQVTLSCSPISGHRSVSWYQQTPGQGLQFLFEYFSETQRNKGNFPGRFSGRQFSNSRSEMNVSTLELGDSALYLCASSLMSTANGYTFGSGTRLTVV.